Listed here are 13 T cell receptor beta chains from one sample, sequenced in a study of T-cell reconstitution after alpha-beta-depleted transplantation in children. It was with unique molecular identifiers that the TCRbeta library was prepared. TCRdb reprocessed the PCR reads with MiXCR, giving one entry per CDR3 protein. The repertoire consists of over 80,000 distinct CDR3 sequences, with about 22% occurring once and the leading ten covering roughly a fifth. Sequences were derived from PBMCs, sampled before TCRalphabeta/CD19-depleted stem cell transplant. The receptors shown here come from a boy aged 2-9 years with acute lymphoblastic leukemia, due to receive a stem cell transplant.

This clonotype has more than one count but fewer than ten. V usage is TRBV2 and J usage is TRBJ2-2, with D possibly matching TRBD2 (6 bases). Trimming left V 7 bases short and J 4 bases short, with 13 bases between. CDR3 length equals 14 residues. The germline V gene encodes CDR1 SNHLY and CDR2 FYNNEI. CDR3 amino acids: CASKPTSGTGELFF. CDR3 nucleotide sequence: TGTGCCAGCAAGCCGACTAGTGGCACCGGGGAGCTGTTTTTT.

This chain connects TRBV20-1 to TRBJ2-1, with 10 bases aligning to TRBD2. The CDR3 extends over 18 amino acids. Per germline, CDR1 DFQATT and CDR2 SNEGSKA (reference sequence). The V and J ends lost 3 bases and 0 bases, in that order; junction bases with no gene match: 11. CDR3 coding DNA: TGCAGTGCTAGGGGGCTAGCGGGAGCCTTCGGCTCCTACAATGAGCAGTTCTTC. The encoded protein is CSARGLAGAFGSYNEQFF.

This clonotype was seen a few times. The chain links TRBV11-2 to TRBJ2-1, with D tentatively TRBD2 (6 bases). CDR1 is SGHAT and CDR2 is FQNNGV in the germline V gene. The CDR3 is 14 amino acids. V gave up 0 bases and J gave up 14 bases, with 17 bases separating them. The CDR3 is CASSLDWQRRGKFF. For the CDR3, the DNA is TGTGCCAGCAGCTTAGACTGGCAGCGGAGGGGCAAGTTCTTC.

This clonotype was counted between two and nine times. The chain employs TRBV2 and TRBJ2-7; TRBD1 agrees at 8 bases. V was clipped by 11 bases and J by 5 bases; unmatched bases: 14. The CDR3 contains 14 residues. Germline V CDR1 and CDR2: SNHLY, FYNNEI. CDR3 residues: CASRTDRVADEQYF. Written as DNA, the CDR3 is TGTGCCTCCAGAACGGACAGGGTGGCCGACGAGCAGTACTTC.

The chain joins TRBV12-3 or TRBV12-4 to TRBJ2-1, with 10 positions matching TRBD2. V dropped 6 bases and J dropped 9; count of bases not matched to a gene: 5. This CDR3 spans 13 amino acids. The CDR3 coding sequence is TGTGCCAGCAGATTACTAGCGGGAAGTGAGCAGTTCTTC. Translation: CASRLLAGSEQFF.

The rearrangement uses TRBV9 and TRBJ2-2; either TRBD1 or TRBD2 may supply D (5 bases each). The germline V gene encodes CDR1 SGDLS and CDR2 YYNGEE. The CDR3 consists of 14 residues. Trimming removed 1 base from V and 6 bases from J, with 10 bases in between. This CDR3 is CASSVSQGAGELFF. The CDR3 DNA follows: TGTGCCAGCAGCGTAAGCCAGGGAGCCGGGGAGCTGTTTTTT.

This clonotype was seen once. The V gene is TRBV11-1, the J gene TRBJ2-3, with D possibly TRBD1 on 6 matching bases. Germline assignment: CDR1 SGHAT and CDR2 FQDESV (reference sequence). V shed 1 base and J shed 2 bases, with 19 bases lying between them. The CDR3 contains 18 residues. CDR3 sequence (DNA): TGTGCCAGCAGCTTAGTGACGACTTTAGGGACACTCACAGATACGCAGTATTTT. Protein sequence: CASSLVTTLGTLTDTQYF. The full variable domain, completed using reference TRBV11-1 and TRBJ2-3, is EAEVAQSPRYKITEKSQAVAFWCDPISGHATLYWYRQILGQGPELLVQFQDESVVDDSQLPKDRFSAERLKGVDSTLKIQPAELGDSAMYLCASSLVTTLGTLTDTQYFGPGTRLTVL.

A few counts support this clonotype. This chain links TRBV7-9 with TRBJ2-7; TRBD2 might be the D (6 bases). The CDR3 spans 14 residues. Germline V gene data show CDR1 as SEHNR and CDR2 as FQNEAQ (reference sequence). V dropped 3 bases and J dropped 4 bases, with 13 bases sitting between them. The CDR3 coding sequence is TGTGCCAGCAGCTTCTTGGACTATACGTACGAGCAGTACTTC. Translating gives CASSFLDYTYEQYF. Based on the CDR3 plus reference TRBV7-9 and TRBJ2-7, the full variable domain is DTGVSQNPRHKITKRGQNVTFRCDPISEHNRLYWYRQTLGQGPEFLTYFQNEAQLEKSRLLSDRFSAERPKGSFSTLEIQRTEQGDSAMYLCASSFLDYTYEQYFGPGTRLTVT.

This clonotype occurred a few times. The V call is TRBV27, the J call TRBJ2-7; 8 nucleotides line up with TRBD2. V shed 5 bases and J 0 bases; nucleotides not matched to a gene: 9. The germline gives CDR1 MNHEY, CDR2 SMNVEV (reference sequence). There are 16 residues in the CDR3. The CDR3: CASSRQLAEVSYEQYF. CDR3 in DNA: TGTGCCAGCAGTCGCCAACTAGCGGAGGTCTCCTACGAGCAGTACTTC.

This clonotype was counted between two and nine times. This chain connects TRBV20-1 to TRBJ2-5; maybe TRBD2 (5 bases). V lost 4 bases, J lost 4 bases, and 16 bases lay in between. The germline V gene encodes CDR1 DFQATT and CDR2 SNEGSKA (reference sequence). CDR3 length equals 14 residues. CDR3 amino acids: CSATLIEGPETQYF. Written as DNA, the CDR3 is TGCAGTGCTACCCTAATCGAGGGTCCAGAGACCCAGTACTTC.

CDR3 DNA: TGCAGTGCCCCCTCCGACAGGGCGGCGACCCAGTACTTC. This gives the protein CSAPSDRAATQYF. The chain carries TRBV20-1 and TRBJ2-5, with 7 bases identical to TRBD1. The CDR3 runs to 13 residues. CDR1 DFQATT and CDR2 SNEGSKA come from the germline V gene (reference sequence). The V gene end was trimmed by 6 bases and the J gene end by 7 bases; junction bases not matched to a gene: 11.

In this sample, this clonotype turned up many times. The chain uses TRBV24-1 and TRBJ2-1; 10 nucleotides align to TRBD2. CDR1 and CDR2 from the germline V gene are KGHDR and SFDVKD. The junction had 3 bases not matched to a gene; V was cut back by 5 bases and J by 6 bases. This CDR3 has 14 amino acids. The CDR3 DNA follows: TGTGCCACCAGTGGGACTAGCGGCTCCAATGAGCAGTTCTTC. The encoded protein is CATSGTSGSNEQFF.

This clonotype was observed at least ten times. The chain combines TRBV7-3 with TRBJ1-5; maybe TRBD1 (5 bases). The CDR3 is made up of 16 amino acids. V was cut by 4 bases and J by 3 bases, with 16 bases left in between. Germline-derived CDR1 and CDR2 are SGHTA and FQGTGA. CDR3 amino acids: CASSSLDIGDNQPQHF. CDR3 in DNA: TGTGCCAGCAGCTCCCTTGACATAGGGGACAATCAGCCCCAGCATTTT. The full variable domain, with the rest looked up from reference TRBV7-3 and TRBJ1-5, is GAGVSQTPSNKVTEKGKYVELRCDPISGHTALYWYRQSLGQGPEFLIYFQGTGAADDSGLPNDRFFAVRPEGSVSTLKIQRTERGDSAVYLCASSSLDIGDNQPQHFGDGTRLSIL.